These 22 T cell receptor beta chains originate from one sample sequenced in a study of shared clonotypes between healthy human individuals. Clones were sequenced by immunoSEQ multiplex PCR, and TCRdb holds only the in-frame ones, with some missing. The sample holds about half a million clones, about four fifths seen once. Sequencing used PBMCs. These receptors were taken from a woman aged 40 to 50 in good health. Some clones in this sample may be carry-over from other donors' samples.

To note about this clone: Additional DNA sequences in this sample encode the identical CDR3. This chain connects TRBV5-4 to TRBJ1-2, with D maybe TRBD1 (5 bases). Trimming stripped 4 bases from V and 2 bases from J, with 9 bases between. CDR3 size: 13 residues. Germline values: CDR1 SGHNT, CDR2 YYREEE (reference sequence). DNA of the CDR3: TGTGCCAGCAGCCCCGACAGAAACTATGGCTACACCTTC. It translates to CASSPDRNYGYTF.

The V gene is TRBV5-1, the J gene TRBJ2-3; D not certain. V lost 5 bases, J lost 2 bases, and 12 bases lay in between. The germline V gene has CDR1 SGHRS and CDR2 YFSETQ. CDR3 length equals 14 residues. The CDR3 DNA is TGCGCCAGCAGAGGGATAGGCTACACAGATACGCAGTATTTT. Translating it yields CASRGIGYTDTQYF.

The gene calls are TRBV14 and TRBJ1-1, with D hard to call. Germline V gene sequence: CDR1 SGHDN, CDR2 FVKESK. With 0 bases removed from V and 1 base from J, the gap between germline ends came to 3 bases. CDR3 length: 13 residues. CDR3 DNA sequence: TGTGCCAGCAGCCAAGACAGGAACACTGAAGCTTTCTTT. This translates into CASSQDRNTEAFF.

V usage is TRBV6-5 and J usage is TRBJ2-1, with 8 bases aligning to TRBD1. The V gene's germline CDR1 is MNHEY and CDR2 SVGAGI. The junction had 3 bases not matched to a gene; V was cut back by 5 bases and J by 9 bases. The CDR3 has 12 amino acids. The CDR3 here is CASSQGAGEQFF. In nucleotides, the CDR3 is TGTGCCAGCAGTCAGGGGGCGGGTGAGCAGTTCTTC.

The chain combines TRBV4-2 with TRBJ2-3; TRBD2 matches 7 bases. The CDR3 sequence is 15 residues long. CDR1 is LGHNA and CDR2 is YNFKEQ in the germline V gene. V dropped 1 base and J dropped 2; count of bases not matched to a gene: 3. The CDR3 DNA is TGTGCCAGCAGCCAAGGGGCGGGAGACACAGATACGCAGTATTTT. Encoded protein: CASSQGAGDTDTQYF.

The J gene is TRBJ2-1, the V gene TRBV2; weak D call: TRBD2 (6 bases). Germline V gene lookup returns CDR1 SNHLY and CDR2 FYNNEI. Between the trimmed V and J ends, which lost 5 bases and 1 base, there was a span of 9 bases. The CDR3 covers 14 residues. The CDR3 nucleotides read TGTGCCAGCAGTAGTAGCGGTTCCTACAATGAGCAGTTCTTC. Protein product: CASSSSGSYNEQFF. The whole variable domain, filled in from reference TRBV2 and TRBJ2-1, reads EPEVTQTPSHQVTQMGQEVILRCVPISNHLYFYWYRQILGQKVEFLVSFYNNEISEKSEIFDDQFSVERPDGSNFTLKIRSTKLEDSAMYFCASSSSGSYNEQFFGPGTRLTVL.

The chain uses TRBV5-4 and TRBJ2-5, with D perhaps being TRBD1 or TRBD2 (5 bases each). Trimming left V 4 bases short and J 0 bases short, with 19 bases between. The CDR3 loop spans 17 amino acids. Looked up from germline, CDR1 is SGHNT and CDR2 is YYREEE (reference sequence). CDR3 residues: CASSMGPSLEYQETQYF. The CDR3 nucleotides are TGTGCCAGCAGCATGGGACCCTCATTGGAGTACCAAGAGACCCAGTACTTC.

The gene calls are TRBV11-2 and TRBJ1-6; TRBD1 matches at 7 bases. This CDR3 region has 15 residues. The J segment lost 7 bases and the V segment lost 2 bases, leaving 5 bases of the junction unmatched. The germline V gene has CDR1 SGHAT and CDR2 FQNNGV. CDR3 residues: CASSLQGVRNSPLHF. The CDR3 coding sequence is TGTGCCAGCAGCTTACAGGGGGTCCGAAATTCACCCCTCCACTTT.

This chain links TRBV11-2 with TRBJ1-2; no firm D call. The CDR3 sequence is 13 residues long. V lost 0 bases and J 3 bases, leaving 5 bases between the germline ends. Germline CDR1 reads SGHAT; CDR2 reads FQNNGV. For the CDR3, the DNA is TGTGCCAGCAGCTTAGACAGCTACTATGGCTACACCTTC. Its protein is CASSLDSYYGYTF. Variable domain in full (rest from reference TRBV11-2 and TRBJ1-2): EAGVAQSPRYKIIEKRQSVAFWCNPISGHATLYWYQQILGQGPKLLIQFQNNGVVDDSQLPKDRFSAERLKGVDSTLKIQPAKLEDSAVYLCASSLDSYYGYTFGSGTRLTVV.

The V and J genes are TRBV28 and TRBJ1-6, with a possible D match to TRBD1 (6 bases). The CDR3 length is 16 residues. V dropped 6 bases and J dropped 1 base, with 13 bases sitting between them. Germline CDR1 is MDHEN and CDR2 is SYDVKM. The CDR3 DNA is TGTGCCAGCAGCAAGGGGGGGACTTCCTATAATTCACCCCTCCACTTT. Encoded protein: CASSKGGTSYNSPLHF.

CDR3 residues: CASSPLGQGAGEQYF. The CDR3 DNA reads TGTGCCAGCTCACCCTTGGGACAGGGGGCCGGCGAGCAGTACTTC. The V and J genes are TRBV18 and TRBJ2-7; 12 bases match TRBD1. CDR3 length: 15 residues. V lost 3 bases to trimming and J lost 6 bases; unmatched junction nucleotides: 6. Germline CDR1 and CDR2: KGHSH and LQKENI.

The chain carries TRBV5-1 and TRBJ2-5; D is uncertain. V was shortened by 0 bases and J by 5 bases, with 11 bases between the two germline ends. Germline assignment: CDR1 SGHRS and CDR2 YFSETQ. There are 14 residues in the CDR3. Here the CDR3 DNA reads TGCGCCAGCAGCTTGGAAACAGCTCGGGAGACCCAGTACTTC. Protein sequence: CASSLETARETQYF.

This clone has only a few counts. The J gene is TRBJ2-7, the V gene TRBV27; 10 bases line up with TRBD2. The ends lost 5 bases at V and 7 bases at J; junction bases unmatched: 11. This CDR3 is built from 15 residues. From germline, CDR1 is MNHEY and CDR2 SMNVEV (reference sequence). The CDR3 reads CASSPQREGVREQYF. The DNA of the CDR3 is TGTGCCAGCAGTCCACAGCGGGAGGGGGTACGGGAGCAGTACTTC.

The chain combines TRBV5-8 with TRBJ1-2; 11 positions match TRBD1. The CDR3 contains 15 residues. Germline V gene data show CDR1 as SGHTS and CDR2 as YDEGEE. V trimming: 0 bases; J trimming: 8 bases; junction bases outside the gene matches: 6. In DNA, the CDR3 is TGTGCCAGCAGCTTGGCCGGGACAGGGGGTCGCGGCTACACCTTC. This translates into CASSLAGTGGRGYTF. Looking up the rest from reference TRBV5-8 and TRBJ1-2 gives the full variable domain: EAGVTQSPTHLIKTRGQQATLRCSPISGHTSVYWYQQALGLGLQFLLWYDEGEERNRGNFPPRFSGRQFPNYSSELNVNALELEDSALYLCASSLAGTGGRGYTFGSGTRLTVV.

This chain links TRBV5-8 with TRBJ1-2, with D perhaps matching TRBD1 (5 bases). Germline V gene sequence: CDR1 SGHTS, CDR2 YDEGEE. The CDR3 runs 12 residues. Trimming took off 0 bases at V and 12 bases at J, with 12 bases between the two ends. In DNA form, the CDR3 reads TGTGCCAGCAGCTTGGGTCTGGGGACGGACACCTTC. Its translation: CASSLGLGTDTF.

As to this clone: A read error is likely here: a far larger clone is one base away. This chain connects TRBV19 to TRBJ1-1; D is possibly TRBD1 (6 bases). CDR1 LNHDA and CDR2 SQIVND come from the germline V gene (reference sequence). The CDR3 totals 13 residues. V was cut by 9 bases and J by 1 base, with 12 bases left in between. CDR3 coding DNA: TGTGCCAGCCGGGGGCAGTCGAACACTGAAGCTTTCTTT. Translated, it gives CASRGQSNTEAFF.

The V gene is TRBV4-2, the J gene TRBJ1-2; D might be TRBD1 (5 bases). The CDR3 extends over 14 amino acids. The V gene's germline CDR1 is LGHNA and CDR2 YNFKEQ. The V and J ends lost 1 base and 1 base respectively, with 7 bases between them. The CDR3 reads CASSQVQGNYGYTF. In DNA form, the CDR3 reads TGTGCCAGCAGCCAAGTTCAGGGTAACTATGGCTACACCTTC.

This chain uses TRBV19 with TRBJ2-1; TRBD2 agrees at 11 bases. This CDR3 is 14 amino acids long. Germline lookup yields CDR1 LNHDA and CDR2 SQIVND (reference sequence). Trimming cost V 9 bases and J 7 bases; bases outside gene matches: 8. CDR3 protein: CASRLAGNENEQFF. The CDR3 DNA reads as TGTGCCAGCAGACTAGCGGGAAATGAAAATGAGCAGTTCTTC.

This clone came up a few times. This sequence joins TRBV28 and TRBJ2-3; 10 bases are a match to TRBD1. The CDR3 is made up of 16 amino acids. Germline V gene sequence: CDR1 MDHEN, CDR2 SYDVKM. V was clipped by 5 bases and J by 1 base; unmatched bases: 6. In nucleotides, the CDR3 is TGTGCCAGCAGTCCGAGGGACAGGGGAGGCACAGATACGCAGTATTTT. It specifies CASSPRDRGGTDTQYF.

The chain combines TRBV28 with TRBJ2-5; 11 bases agree with TRBD2. The J call may be incorrect, as the DNA end agrees better with TRBJ2-7. CDR3 size: 14 residues. Looked up from germline, CDR1 is MDHEN and CDR2 is SYDVKM. For the CDR3, the DNA is TGTGCCAGCAGTAAACCTAGCGGGAGGTACGAGCAGTACTTC. Translating gives CASSKPSGRYEQYF.

The chain has TRBV6-5 and TRBJ2-2, with unresolved D. The germline V and J ends were trimmed by 0 bases and 8 bases, with 4 bases remaining between them. The CDR3 covers 12 residues. Germline V gene lookup returns CDR1 MNHEY and CDR2 SVGAGI. CDR3 protein: CASSYSAGELFF. Written as DNA, the CDR3 is TGTGCCAGCAGTTACTCGGCTGGGGAGCTGTTTTTT.

The chain carries TRBV5-1 and TRBJ2-3; D gene uncertain. CDR1 and CDR2 from the germline V gene are SGHRS and YFSETQ. V was trimmed by 0 bases and J by 6 bases, leaving 11 bases between them. This CDR3 region has 14 residues. Here the CDR3 reads CASSLGVAADTQYF. CDR3 DNA: TGCGCCAGCAGCTTGGGGGTAGCAGCCGATACGCAGTATTTT.